This TCR beta chain was sequenced in a study of blood T cell repertoires in COVID-19. With respect to this clone: A read error may produce the germline difference seen at one junction end.

Participant ages covered about 18 to 89 years across about 22 US areas. Participants reported their clinical history, and cohort assignment relied on those reports. Up to 2 weeks before entering the study, exposed participants had met a COVID-19 case. Only in-frame clones appear in the TCRdb table, and some are missing; sequencing was by immunoSEQ multiplex PCR. The table lists some 180,000 clones, approximately 80% of them singletons. Germline V CDR1 and CDR2: SEHNR, FQNEAQ (reference sequence). The CDR3 loop spans 10 amino acids. The chain has TRBV7-9 and TRBJ2-6; a weak D match, TRBD2 (6 bases). This TCR was sampled from a man between 60 and 75 years old who had been exposed to COVID-19. The sequenced sample consisted of PBMCs or T cells enriched from blood (not recorded which). CDR3 sequence reads: CASSVNGGDF. The DNA for the CDR3 is TGTGCCAGCAGCGTAAACGGAGGGGACTTC.